The 23 T cell receptor beta chains presented below share a single source sample, sequenced in a study of tumor-infiltrating lymphocytes in primary liver carcinoma. Total RNA amounting to 500 ng was the source from which TCR beta cDNA was made with a constant-region primer. Nested multiplex PCR, run for three rounds with slightly modified ARM-PCR, yielded TCR beta libraries. Researchers ran the first two PCR rounds for 10 cycles each with TRBV1-TRBV30 forward primers and a C-beta reverse primer. TCRdb used MiXCR to reprocess the multiplex PCR reads, holding one entry per CDR3 protein. Of some 50,000 distinct CDR3 sequences listed, over 65% are singletons. Investigators took RNA and DNA out together from 20-30 mg of unsorted bulk tissue. Sequenced input: liver tumor tissue from sampling region 5. Subset described: tumor region T5, tumor centre. The receptors derive from a man between 40 and 49 years old with primary liver carcinoma and hepatitis B virus infection.

With regard to this clonotype: A much larger clone differs from this one at a single base, so this may be a read error. The V and J genes are TRBV6-5 and TRBJ1-2; 9 nucleotides line up with TRBD1. CDR3 length: 14 amino acids. Germline V CDR1 and CDR2: MNHEY, SVGAGI. The DNA for the CDR3 is TGTGCCACTTCGGACAGGGGAAAAAACTATAGCTACACCTTC. Its protein product is CATSDRGKNYSYTF.

A note on this clonotype: At one end, the junction sequence differs from germline, possibly due to a read error. The chain carries TRBV6-6 and TRBJ2-5; D might be TRBD2 (5 bases). Germline V gene lookup returns CDR1 MNHNY and CDR2 SVGAGI (reference sequence). The CDR3 is 11 amino acids. As DNA, the CDR3 is TGTGCCAGCAGTTCCGGGGAGACCCGGTACTTT. This gives the protein CASSSGETRYF.

This clonotype was detected many times. The CDR3 spells CASSLALAANTEAFF. The CDR3 DNA follows: TGTGCCAGCAGTTTAGCTCTGGCGGCGAACACTGAAGCTTTCTTT. This sequence joins TRBV12-3 or TRBV12-4 and TRBJ1-1; D not resolved. This CDR3 comprises 15 residues. V lost 0 bases and J 1 base, leaving 9 bases between the germline ends.

The chain is built from TRBV7-9 and TRBJ2-7, with no clear D. This CDR3 is built from 12 residues. Looked up from germline, CDR1 is SEHNR and CDR2 is FQNEAQ (reference sequence). Trimming took off 5 bases at V and 0 bases at J, with 5 bases between the two ends. In DNA form, the CDR3 reads TGTGCCAGCAGCCAACTCTCCTACGAGCAGTACTTC. Translation gives CASSQLSYEQYF. The entire variable domain, with the rest obtained from reference TRBV7-9 and TRBJ2-7, is as follows: DTGVSQNPRHKITKRGQNVTFRCDPISEHNRLYWYRQTLGQGPEFLTYFQNEAQLEKSRLLSDRFSAERPKGSFSTLEIQRTEQGDSAMYLCASSQLSYEQYFGPGTRLTVT.

This clonotype was recorded once. One end of the junction fails to match germline, which may point to a read error. The V and J genes are TRBV12-3 or TRBV12-4 and TRBJ2-7; possibly TRBD1 for D (5 bases). CDR3 size: 13 residues. CDR3 sequence reads: CVSRLGQSYEQYF. The CDR3 DNA reads TGCGTCAGCAGACTGGGGCAGTCCTACGAGCAGTACTTC.

This clonotype was seen only once. This sequence joins TRBV11-2 and TRBJ2-1; a weak D match, TRBD1 (6 bases). Germline V CDR1 and CDR2: SGHAT, FQNNGV. This CDR3 region has 15 residues. The V end lost 2 bases, the J end lost 7 bases, and 15 bases lay between the germline ends. In nucleotides, the CDR3 is TGTGCCAGCAGCTTACAAGGACAGATAGGGAATGAGCAGTTCTTC. This translates into CASSLQGQIGNEQFF.

This clonotype appeared many times. J is TRBJ1-1 and V is TRBV9; 8 bases match TRBD1. This CDR3 has 14 residues. Unmatched junction bases numbered 6, after V lost 3 bases and J lost 5 bases. Per the germline V gene, CDR1 is SGDLS and CDR2 is YYNGEE. The CDR3 is CASSALTGETEAFF. The CDR3, as DNA: TGTGCCAGCAGCGCTTTGACAGGGGAGACTGAAGCTTTCTTT.

This clonotype was seen once. The CDR3 end shows no conserved phenylalanine or tryptophan, and so a read error is likely. The V call is TRBV6-5, the J call TRBJ2-5; perhaps TRBD1 as D (5 bases). Germline V gives CDR1 MNHEY, CDR2 SVGAGI. The CDR3 runs 14 residues. CDR3 amino acids: CASNYSGRAETQYL. The CDR3 DNA is TGTGCCAGCAATTACTCGGGCAGGGCTGAGACCCAGTACTTA.

This chain connects TRBV28 to TRBJ2-1; perhaps D is TRBD1 or TRBD2 (5 bases each). Germline values: CDR1 MDHEN, CDR2 SYDVKM. Trimming pared 7 bases from V and 4 bases from J, leaving 17 bases between. The CDR3 loop spans 15 amino acids. The CDR3 spells CASTPRTWTYNEQFF. CDR3 nucleotide sequence: TGTGCCAGCACCCCTAGGACATGGACTTACAATGAGCAGTTCTTC. Full variable domain (missing parts from reference TRBV28 and TRBJ2-1): DVKVTQSSRYLVKRTGEKVFLECVQDMDHENMFWYRQDPGLGLRLIYFSYDVKMKEKGDIPEGYSVSREKKERFSLILESASTNQTSMYLCASTPRTWTYNEQFFGPGTRLTVL.

The CDR3: CASRPGPGAEAFF. The CDR3 nucleotides read TGCGCCAGCCGCCCGGGACCGGGAGCTGAAGCTTTCTTT. The chain is built from TRBV5-1 and TRBJ1-1, with D possibly matching TRBD1 (5 bases). Trimming cost V 7 bases and J 6 bases, with 16 bases left between them. From germline, CDR1 is SGHRS and CDR2 YFSETQ. This CDR3 spans 13 amino acids.

As concerns this clonotype: The junction and the germline gene differ at one end; a read error may be behind it. This sequence joins TRBV6-5 and TRBJ2-1, with D perhaps matching TRBD1 (5 bases). Germline V gene lookup returns CDR1 MNHEY and CDR2 SVGAGI. The CDR3 is made up of 17 amino acids. CDR3 bases: TGTGCCAGCAGTCCCCTTACCCCAGAGCAGGGCTACAATGGGCAGTTCTTC. Protein: CASSPLTPEQGYNGQFF.

This clonotype has just a few counts. The chain uses TRBV11-2 and TRBJ2-7; D call uncertain. The CDR3 contains 14 residues. Deletions cut 5 bases from V and 2 bases from J, with 13 bases between. CDR1 is SGHAT, CDR2 FQNNGV, per germline. In nucleotides, the CDR3 is TGTGCCAGCAGCCTGATCGACGGAGCCTACGAGCAGTACTTC. It encodes CASSLIDGAYEQYF.

This clonotype was recorded at least ten times. The CDR3 coding sequence is TGTGCCAGCAGCTCCAGGGGGCTTTTCAATGAGCAGTTCTTC. Encoded protein: CASSSRGLFNEQFF. This chain connects TRBV28 to TRBJ2-1; 8 nucleotides line up with TRBD1. J gave up 6 bases and V 6 bases, and 7 bases lay outside the gene matches. This CDR3 comprises 14 residues. CDR1 MDHEN and CDR2 SYDVKM come from the germline V gene. Filled out from reference TRBV28 and TRBJ2-1, the complete variable domain reads DVKVTQSSRYLVKRTGEKVFLECVQDMDHENMFWYRQDPGLGLRLIYFSYDVKMKEKGDIPEGYSVSREKKERFSLILESASTNQTSMYLCASSSRGLFNEQFFGPGTRLTVL.

CDR3 nucleotide sequence: TGTGCCATCAGGACAGAGGGGAGGGGAGATACGCAGTATTTT. This sequence encodes CAIRTEGRGDTQYF. J is TRBJ2-3 and V is TRBV10-3, with 7 bases lining up with TRBD2. The CDR3 covers 14 residues. Germline CDR1 reads ENHRY; CDR2 reads SYGVKD. V lost 6 bases and J lost 5; bases outside the gene matches: 8.

Regarding this clonotype: The conserved closing phenylalanine or tryptophan is absent in this CDR3, likely reflecting a read error. The chain combines TRBV28 with TRBJ2-5; possible D gene TRBD1, 6 bases. CDR1 and CDR2 from the germline V gene are MDHEN and SYDVKM. The CDR3 has 16 residues. DNA for the CDR3: TGTGTCAGCACCTACCTGAGGGCAGGGGATCAAGAGACCCAGTACTGC. It encodes CVSTYLRAGDQETQYC.

The rearrangement joins TRBV4-1 to TRBJ2-1; 8 nucleotides match TRBD1. The trim removed 3 bases at V and 5 bases at J, leaving 9 bases unmatched. Germline CDR1 and CDR2: MGHRA and YSYEKL. The CDR3 spans 16 residues. CDR3 sequence reads: CASSHAEQGGNNEQFF. The CDR3 DNA sequence: TGCGCCAGCAGCCATGCAGAACAGGGGGGAAACAATGAGCAGTTCTTC.

This clonotype was seen a handful of times. Being one base from a much bigger clone, this may be a read error. This sequence joins TRBV29-1 and TRBJ2-5; D perhaps matches TRBD1 (6 bases). This CDR3 spans 15 amino acids. CDR1 SQVTM and CDR2 ANQGSEA come from the germline V gene. Deletions cut 7 bases from V and 5 bases from J, with 23 bases between. As DNA, the CDR3 is TGCAGCGAGGCCTCTTGGGACAAAACCGGGGAGACCCAGTACTTC. This codes for CSEASWDKTGETQYF.

This sequence joins TRBV28 and TRBJ2-7; 10 nucleotides line up with TRBD1. The CDR3 spans 15 residues. Trimming cost V 8 bases and J 4 bases; bases outside gene matches: 11. The germline gives CDR1 MDHEN, CDR2 SYDVKM. CDR3 protein: CASYDPGQGTYEQYF. The CDR3 nucleotides read TGTGCCAGCTATGACCCGGGACAGGGGACATACGAGCAGTACTTC.

This clonotype appeared many times. The chain has TRBV28 and TRBJ2-5, with D possibly TRBD2 on 6 matching bases. Germline V gives CDR1 MDHEN, CDR2 SYDVKM. This CDR3 has 15 residues. Deletions cut 6 bases from V and 6 bases from J, with 20 bases between. The CDR3 nucleotides read TGTGCCAGCAGCCCCGGGGGAAAGGAACGAAAGACCCAGTACTTC. This gives the protein CASSPGGKERKTQYF.

The chain links TRBV5-4 to TRBJ2-2; no firm D call. The CDR3 covers 14 residues. Germline CDR1 and CDR2: SGHNT and YYREEE (reference sequence). Trimming pared 0 bases from V and 4 bases from J, leaving 7 bases between. CDR3 residues: CASSLGVPTGELFF. In nucleotides, the CDR3 is TGTGCCAGCAGCTTGGGGGTACCCACCGGGGAGCTGTTTTTT. Full variable domain (outside the CDR3, taken from reference TRBV5-4 and TRBJ2-2): ETGVTQSPTHLIKTRGQQVTLRCSSQSGHNTVSWYQQALGQGPQFIFQYYREEENGRGNFPPRFSGLQFPNYSSELNVNALELDDSALYLCASSLGVPTGELFFGEGSRLTVL.

This clonotype was counted ten times or more. The V gene is TRBV30, the J gene TRBJ1-5; D is perhaps TRBD1 (6 bases). Per the germline V gene, CDR1 is GTSNPN and CDR2 is SVGIG (reference sequence). V lost 3 bases and J 9 bases, leaving 15 bases between the germline ends. This CDR3 has 13 residues. CDR3 in amino acids: CAWRDSPGGPQHF. Written as DNA, the CDR3 is TGTGCCTGGAGGGACAGTCCTGGTGGGCCCCAGCATTTT. Using reference TRBV30 and TRBJ1-5 for the parts outside the CDR3, the full variable domain is SQTIHQWPATLVQPVGSPLSLECTVEGTSNPNLYWYRQAAGRGLQLLFYSVGIGQISSEVPQNLSASRPQDRQFILSSKKLLLSDSGFYLCAWRDSPGGPQHFGDGTRLSIL.

Of note for this clonotype: One junction end does not reproduce the germline sequence, and a read error may be involved. The genes are TRBV6-2 or TRBV6-3 and TRBJ1-2; unclear D gene. The CDR3 runs 13 residues. Germline CDR1 and CDR2: MNHEY and SVGEGT. The CDR3 loop reads CGSSYSVRVGYTF. The CDR3 bases are TGTGGCAGCAGTTACTCTGTACGTGTAGGCTACACCTTC.

The rearrangement uses TRBV6-1 and TRBJ2-2; D not resolved. Per the germline V gene, CDR1 is MNHNS and CDR2 is SASEGT. The CDR3 is 14 residues long. V shed 3 bases and J shed 8 bases, with 13 bases lying between them. The CDR3 DNA reads as TGTGCCAGCAGTGATCTTAACCTCACAGGGGAGCTGTTTTTT. Translating gives CASSDLNLTGELFF.